This TCR beta chain stems from a study of CD8 T cells in Susac syndrome (dated by TCRdb to between 2018 and 2021). About the study as a whole: Repertoire sequencing was used to test whether CD8+ T cell activation and differentiation in Susac syndrome was antigen driven.

As encoded in the germline V gene (reference sequence), CDR1 is SEHNR while CDR2 is FQNEAQ. V ends up 3 bases short and J 4 bases short, with an unmatched junction base count of 4. The CDR3 sequence holds 14 residues, the cysteine and phenylalanine included. Only the CDR3 portion is preserved as DNA: 42 bases, with reading frame beginning at the first base. Of note for this clonotype: Its antigen is not yet known. One base away there is no much larger clone; base qualities are not given.

Broad study findings and their caveats: The number of individuals in the TCR sequencing and HLA analysis was acknowledged as relatively small.

RNA was extracted using the RNeasy kit, and about 0.45 to 1 microgram was reverse transcribed with random hexamers. TCR beta CDR3 regions were amplified with the immunoSEQ multiplex PCR assay covering 54 Vbeta and 13 Jbeta segments. PCR amplification bias was corrected using a synthetic template baseline for primer optimization and computational correction. On the authors' methods: Only productive sequences were kept, with reads annotated to V, D and J genes according to IMGT and analyzed in immunoSEQ Analyzer. Clonality was computed as one minus Shannon entropy normalized by log2 of the number of productive unique sequences. For each patient and control, public and private clones were evaluated among the 100 most prevalent clones. Clones were defined as Susac-specific if absent from the healthy and MS cohorts, from around 1,100 published viral clones and from other ImmuneACCESS disease sequences. The public reads were reanalyzed by TCRdb: fastp trimming at Q25, MiXCR alignment, in-frame beta chains only. Each CDR3 protein appears once, grouped with its most common genes and DNA. The V and J calls come from TCRdb's annotation, not from the publication. The sample has 300,000 or so distinct CDR3 sequences on record, about 91% of them singletons. Over 0.065% of the sample is in the top ten clones.

High-throughput TCR beta sequencing profiled peripheral blood CD8+ and CD4+ T cells from healthy donors, Susac syndrome patients and multiple sclerosis patients. Multiple sclerosis controls were treatment-naive patients with stable or active relapsing-remitting disease fulfilling revised McDonald criteria. Bulk CD8+ and CD4+ T cells were purified magnetically by negative isolation, whereas CD8+ TEMRA cells were enriched by FACS. Blood was drawn into EDTA tubes, processed within 24 hours, and PBMCs were isolated by density gradient centrifugation. PBMCs intended for TCR sequencing were cryopreserved in liquid nitrogen and were subsequently thawed in a 37 degrees C water bath. A purity of at least 90% was achieved for sorted or isolated CD4+, CD8+ and CD8+ TEMRA cells.

Here the chain combines TRBV7-9 and TRBJ1-2; 8 nucleotides in the junction match TRBD1. Source material: CD4+ T cells from PBMCs. This TCR was recovered from a human donor with multiple sclerosis. The CDR3 corresponds to CASSFDRGTYGYTF. The nucleotide sequence reads TGTGCCAGCAGCTTTGACAGGGGCACCTATGGCTACACCTTC.